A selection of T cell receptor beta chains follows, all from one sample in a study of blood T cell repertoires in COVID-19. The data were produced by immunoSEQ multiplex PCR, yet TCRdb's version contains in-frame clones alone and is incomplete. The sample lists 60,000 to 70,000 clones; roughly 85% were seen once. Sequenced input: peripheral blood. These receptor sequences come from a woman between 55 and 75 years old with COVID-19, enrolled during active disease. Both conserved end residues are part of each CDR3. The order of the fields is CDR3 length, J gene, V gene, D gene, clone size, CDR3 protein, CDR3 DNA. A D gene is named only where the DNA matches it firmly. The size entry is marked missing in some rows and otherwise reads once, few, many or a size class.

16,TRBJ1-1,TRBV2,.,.,CASSEVGGPSNTEAFF,TGTGCCAGCAGTGAAGTTGGCGGCCCCAGTAACACTGAAGCTTTCTTT
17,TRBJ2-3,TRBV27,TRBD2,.,CASSPGGGVKGTDTQYF,TGTGCCAGCAGTCCAGGTGGGGGGGTGAAAGGAACAGATACGCAGTATTTT
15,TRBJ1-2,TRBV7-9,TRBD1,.,CASSSAQRTGVGDTF,TGTGCCAGCAGCTCCGCGCAGAGAACAGGGGTTGGAGACACCTTC
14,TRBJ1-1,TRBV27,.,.,CASCYRAFGAEAFF,TGTGCCTCTTGTTATCGCGCTTTTGGGGCCGAAGCTTTCTTT
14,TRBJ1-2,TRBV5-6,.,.,CASSSGSGAYGYTF,TGTGCCAGCAGCTCCGGTTCTGGGGCCTATGGCTACACCTTC
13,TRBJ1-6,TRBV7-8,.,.,CAAGPLDNSPLHF,TGTGCAGCGGGACCCCTCGATAATTCACCCCTCCACTTT
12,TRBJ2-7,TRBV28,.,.,CASSVQGYEQYF,TGTGCCAGCAGTGTACAGGGATACGAGCAGTACTTC
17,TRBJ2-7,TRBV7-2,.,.,CASSLERVSGSSYEQYF,TGTGCCAGCAGCTTAGAACGTGTCAGCGGCAGCTCCTACGAGCAGTACTTC
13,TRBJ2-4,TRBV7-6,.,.,CASSERYPDKKYF,TGTGCCAGCAGCGAAAGATATCCGGACAAAAAGTACTTC
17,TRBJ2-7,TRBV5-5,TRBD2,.,CASSLDPSGGLADEQYF,TGTGCCAGCAGCTTGGATCCTAGCGGGGGTCTCGCGGACGAGCAGTACTTC
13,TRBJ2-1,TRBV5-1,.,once,CASSLVPYNEQFF,TGCGCCAGCAGCTTGGTCCCTTACAATGAGCAGTTCTTC
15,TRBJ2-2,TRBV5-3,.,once,CARSPRDSNTGELFF,TGTGCCAGAAGCCCGCGGGACAGTAACACCGGGGAGCTGTTTTTT
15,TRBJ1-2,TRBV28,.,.,CASSLGQGVMSGYTF,TGTGCCAGCAGTTTAGGTCAGGGCGTTATGAGCGGCTACACCTTC
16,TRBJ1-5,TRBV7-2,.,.,CASSTNQGNSNQPQHF,TGTGCCAGCAGCACGAACCAGGGAAATAGCAATCAGCCCCAGCATTTT
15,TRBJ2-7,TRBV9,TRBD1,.,CASSVAPQGVYEQYF,TGTGCCAGCAGCGTAGCTCCACAGGGGGTCTACGAGCAGTACTTC
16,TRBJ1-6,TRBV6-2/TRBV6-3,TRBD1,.,CASSRLQGVYNSPLHF,TGTGCCAGCAGCCGTCTGCAGGGGGTGTATAATTCACCCCTCCACTTT
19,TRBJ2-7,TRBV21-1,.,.,CASSSDRSGAALSSYEQYF,TGTGCCAGCAGCAGCGACAGGTCCGGGGCGGCCCTCAGCTCCTACGAGCAGTACTTC
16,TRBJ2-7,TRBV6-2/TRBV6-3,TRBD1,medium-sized,CASSLLGTGEAYEQYF,TGTGCCAGCAGTCTACTTGGGACAGGTGAGGCCTACGAGCAGTACTTC
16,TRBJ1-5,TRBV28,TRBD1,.,CASSPWDRASNQPQHF,TGTGCCAGCAGTCCCTGGGACAGGGCCAGCAATCAGCCCCAGCATTTT
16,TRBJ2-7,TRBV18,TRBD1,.,CASSPPSYRTGNEQYF,TGTGCCAGCTCACCACCGAGTTATAGGACAGGGAACGAGCAGTACTTC
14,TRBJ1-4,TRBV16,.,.,CASSLFLFNEKLFF,TGTGCCAGCAGCCTGTTTCTCTTTAATGAAAAACTGTTTTTT
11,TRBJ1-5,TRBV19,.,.,CASSSETAQHF,TGTGCCAGTAGTTCCGAGACTGCCCAGCATTTT
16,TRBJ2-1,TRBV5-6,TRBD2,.,CASSNQGSGSWDEQFF,TGTGCCAGCAGCAACCAGGGTAGCGGGTCTTGGGATGAGCAGTTCTTC
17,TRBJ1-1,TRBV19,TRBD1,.,CASSPRDRGLENTEAFF,TGTGCCAGTAGTCCCCGCGACAGGGGGTTAGAGAACACTGAAGCTTTCTTT
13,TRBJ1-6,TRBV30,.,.,CAGALSRDSPLHF,TGTGCCGGCGCTTTGTCTCGGGATTCACCCCTCCACTTT
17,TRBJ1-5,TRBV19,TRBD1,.,CASSFHRQGAAGQPQHF,TGTGCCAGTAGTTTTCACCGACAGGGGGCGGCGGGTCAGCCCCAGCATTTT
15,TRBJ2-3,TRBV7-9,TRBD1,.,CASSPGTERPDTQYF,TGTGCCAGCAGCCCCGGGACAGAGAGGCCAGATACGCAGTATTTT
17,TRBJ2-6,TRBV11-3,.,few,CASSLNALGSGANVLTF,TGTGCCAGCAGCTTAAACGCACTTGGCTCTGGGGCCAACGTCCTGACTTTC
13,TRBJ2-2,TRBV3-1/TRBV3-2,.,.,CASSLQGCGELFF,TGTGCCAGCAGTCTACAGGGTTGCGGGGAGCTGTTTTTT
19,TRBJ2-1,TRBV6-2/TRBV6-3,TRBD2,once,CASSRSSGSRLSSYNEQFF,TGTGCCAGCAGCAGGTCTAGCGGGAGTCGACTAAGCTCCTACAATGAGCAGTTCTTC
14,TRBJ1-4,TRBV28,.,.,CASSREVGGEKLFF,TGTGCCAGCAGTCGGGAGGTGGGGGGTGAAAAACTGTTTTTT
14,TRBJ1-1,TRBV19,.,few,CASRGIAGRTEAFF,TGTGCCAGTCGAGGGATTGCAGGGAGGACTGAAGCTTTCTTT
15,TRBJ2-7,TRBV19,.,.,CASSIWGPGDYEQYF,TGTGCCAGTAGTATCTGGGGCCCTGGTGACTACGAGCAGTACTTC
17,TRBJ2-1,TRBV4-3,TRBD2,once,CASSQEPAGGLRNEQFF,TGCGCCAGCAGCCAAGAGCCAGCGGGAGGGCTAAGGAATGAGCAGTTCTTC
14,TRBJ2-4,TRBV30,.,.,CAWRPRSAKNIQYF,TGTGCCTGGAGGCCTAGATCGGCCAAAAACATTCAGTACTTC
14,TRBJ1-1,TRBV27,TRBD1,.,CASSSPTRGTEAFF,TGTGCCAGCAGTTCCCCTACCAGGGGGACTGAAGCTTTCTTT
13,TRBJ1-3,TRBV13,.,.,CASRPQGRNTIYF,TGTGCCAGCAGGCCCCAGGGGCGAAACACCATATATTTT
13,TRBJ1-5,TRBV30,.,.,CAWSVAADQPQHF,TGTGCCTGGAGTGTAGCGGCAGATCAGCCCCAGCATTTT
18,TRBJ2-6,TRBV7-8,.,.,CASSYRLSTASGANVLTF,TGTGCCAGCAGCTATCGACTTAGTACCGCCTCTGGGGCCAACGTCCTGACTTTC
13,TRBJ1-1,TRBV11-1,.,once,CASSLGRRTEAFF,TGTGCCAGCAGCCTGGGGAGGAGGACTGAAGCTTTCTTT
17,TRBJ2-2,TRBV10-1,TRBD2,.,CASSYPQRGPGTGELFF,TGCGCCAGCAGCTATCCACAGCGGGGGCCGGGCACCGGGGAGCTGTTTTTT
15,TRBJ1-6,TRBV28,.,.,CASSLFRGEASPLHF,TGTGCCAGCAGTTTGTTCAGGGGCGAAGCTTCACCCCTCCACTTT
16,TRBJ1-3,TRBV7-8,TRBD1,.,CASSFSTGASGNTIYF,TGTGCCAGCAGCTTCTCGACAGGGGCCTCTGGAAACACCATATATTTT
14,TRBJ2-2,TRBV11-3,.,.,CASSLGGSAGELFF,TGTGCCAGCAGCTTAGGTGGTAGTGCCGGGGAGCTGTTTTTT
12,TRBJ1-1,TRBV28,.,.,CASSLLSTEAFF,TGTGCCAGCAGTTTACTGAGCACTGAAGCTTTCTTT
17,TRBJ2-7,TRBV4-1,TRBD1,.,CASSRGPGQGASYEQYF,TGCGCCAGCAGCCGAGGGCCAGGACAGGGGGCTTCCTACGAGCAGTACTTC
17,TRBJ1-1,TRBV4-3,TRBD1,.,CASSQNRGGMMNTEAFF,TGCGCCAGCAGCCAAAACAGGGGCGGGATGATGAACACTGAAGCTTTCTTT
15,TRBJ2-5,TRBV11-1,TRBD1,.,CASSLTPGGSETQYF,TGTGCCAGCAGCTTAACTCCAGGGGGCTCGGAGACCCAGTACTTC
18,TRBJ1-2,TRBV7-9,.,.,CASSSAPVVTLANYGYTF,TGTGCCAGCAGCTCCGCCCCGGTAGTTACTTTAGCTAACTATGGCTACACCTTC
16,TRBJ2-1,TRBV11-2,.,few,CASSLDFQVSYNEQFF,TGTGCCAGCAGCTTAGACTTTCAGGTCTCCTACAATGAGCAGTTCTTC
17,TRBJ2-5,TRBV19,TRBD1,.,CASSPPPTGGGQETQYF,TGTGCCAGTAGTCCCCCCCCGACAGGGGGCGGGCAAGAGACCCAGTACTTC
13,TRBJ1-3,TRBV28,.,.,CASSLPAGNTIYF,TGTGCCAGCAGTCTGCCAGCTGGAAACACCATATATTTT
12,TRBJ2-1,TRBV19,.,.,CASSIGQGQQFF,TGTGCCAGTAGTATAGGTCAGGGCCAGCAGTTCTTC
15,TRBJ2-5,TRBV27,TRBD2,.,CASRAGTSFQETQYF,TGTGCCAGCAGGGCCGGGACTAGCTTCCAAGAGACCCAGTACTTC